The T cell receptor (beta chain) under discussion was sequenced for a study of shared clonotypes between healthy human individuals. Study-level information: There were three CD4 naive, three CD4 memory, two CD8 naive and one CD8 memory plates per donor.

It was into CD45RA+ naive and CD45RA-negative memory subsets that the CD4+ cells were split. Once extracted for a subset, genomic DNA was divided evenly among several immunoSEQ plates. Some 30,000 T cell genomes (roughly 220 ng DNA) went into each sorted-subset replicate. Method: immunoSEQ multiplex PCR; TCRdb's copy keeps in-frame clones and lacks some. The profile shows fewer than 1.4 million clones, around 78% of them singletons. The clonotype comes from a man younger than 35 in good health. Some clones in this sample may be carry-over from other donors' samples. The specimen sequenced was memory CD4+ T cells from PBMCs. Specified subset: CD45RA-negative fraction.

CDR3 protein: CASSEPGQGSYTF. CDR3 in DNA: TGTGCCAGCAGTGAACCGGGACAGGGAAGCTACACCTTC. This chain links TRBV25-1 with TRBJ1-2; 9 nucleotides match TRBD1. V was clipped by 2 bases and J by 9 bases; unmatched bases: 4. This CDR3 contains 13 residues. The germline V gene encodes CDR1 MGHDK and CDR2 SYGVNS.